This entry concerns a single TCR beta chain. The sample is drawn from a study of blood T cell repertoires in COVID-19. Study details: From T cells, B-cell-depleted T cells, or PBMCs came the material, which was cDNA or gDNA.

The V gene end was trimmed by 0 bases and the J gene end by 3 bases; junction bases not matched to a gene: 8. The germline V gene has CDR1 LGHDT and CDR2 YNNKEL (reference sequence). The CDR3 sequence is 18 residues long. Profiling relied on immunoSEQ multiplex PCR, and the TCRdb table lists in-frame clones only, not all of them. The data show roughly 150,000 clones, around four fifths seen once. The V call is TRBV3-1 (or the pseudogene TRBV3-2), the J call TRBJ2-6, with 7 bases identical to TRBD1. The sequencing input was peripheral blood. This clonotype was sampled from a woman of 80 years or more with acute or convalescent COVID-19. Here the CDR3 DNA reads TGTGCCAGCAGCCAAGAGACAGGGTGGAGCGGTGGGGCCAACGTCCTGACTTTC. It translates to CASSQETGWSGGANVLTF.